This T cell receptor beta chain was sequenced in a study of shared clonotypes between healthy human individuals. This clone appeared a few times. Replicate PCRs run on sorted subsets employed 200 ng DNA, approximately 30,000 T cell genomes. Source study methods: From ImmunoSEQ came sequences covering only the junction and carrying no quality scores, so filtering differed. Method: immunoSEQ multiplex PCR; TCRdb's copy keeps in-frame clones and lacks some. D and trimming come from the DNA, and the V and J calls and clone size come from that table. The sample lists roughly 850,000 clones; about 96% were seen once. Germline V gene data show CDR1 as MNHEY and CDR2 as SMNVEV (reference sequence). The CDR3 spans 13 residues. Trimming took 10 bases from V and 0 from J, leaving 10 bases between them. CD8 cells classed as naive were CD45RO-negative and positively selected for CCR7, excluding terminally differentiated effector memory CD45RA+ cells.

Sequences were obtained from naive CD8+ T cells sorted from blood. V is TRBV27 and J is TRBJ2-1, with D unclear. This sequence originates from a man between 25 and 39 years old in good health. CDR3 region: CATQRSSYNEQFF. The CDR3, as DNA: TGTGCCACCCAAAGGAGCTCCTACAATGAGCAGTTCTTC.